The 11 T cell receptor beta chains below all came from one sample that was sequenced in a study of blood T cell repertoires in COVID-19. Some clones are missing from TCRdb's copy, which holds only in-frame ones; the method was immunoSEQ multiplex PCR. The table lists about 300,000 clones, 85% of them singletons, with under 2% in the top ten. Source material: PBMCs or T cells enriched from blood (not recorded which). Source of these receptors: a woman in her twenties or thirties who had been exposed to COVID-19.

CDR3 DNA sequence: TGTGCCAGCAGCCTACGCAGGGCGAACACTGAAGCTTTCTTT. This encodes CASSLRRANTEAFF. The chain joins TRBV13 to TRBJ1-1, with D possibly being TRBD1 (5 bases). The V and J ends lost 5 bases and 1 base respectively, with 11 bases between them. CDR1 and CDR2 (germline): PRHDT, FYEKMQ (reference sequence). This CDR3 comprises 14 residues.

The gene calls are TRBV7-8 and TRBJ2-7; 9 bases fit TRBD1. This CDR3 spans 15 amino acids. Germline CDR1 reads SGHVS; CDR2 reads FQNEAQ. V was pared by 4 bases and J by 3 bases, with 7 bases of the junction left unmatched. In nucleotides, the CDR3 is TGTGCCAGCAGCTATACAGGGGGCGCAAACTACGAGCAGTACTTC. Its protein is CASSYTGGANYEQYF.

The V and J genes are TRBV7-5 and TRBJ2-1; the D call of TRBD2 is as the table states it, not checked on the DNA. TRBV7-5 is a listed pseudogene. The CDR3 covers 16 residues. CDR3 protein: CVRSSPGLAGGNEQFF. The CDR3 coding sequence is TGTGTCAGAAGCTCACCGGGACTAGCGGGAGGGAATGAGCAGTTCTTC.

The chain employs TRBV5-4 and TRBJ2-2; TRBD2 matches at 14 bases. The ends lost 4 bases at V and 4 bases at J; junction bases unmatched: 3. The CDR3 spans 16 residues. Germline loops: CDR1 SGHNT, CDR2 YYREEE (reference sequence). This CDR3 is CASSRGLAGATGELFF. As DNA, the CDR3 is TGTGCCAGCAGCCGGGGACTAGCGGGAGCCACCGGGGAGCTGTTTTTT. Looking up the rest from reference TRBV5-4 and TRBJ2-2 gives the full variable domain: ETGVTQSPTHLIKTRGQQVTLRCSSQSGHNTVSWYQQALGQGPQFIFQYYREEENGRGNFPPRFSGLQFPNYSSELNVNALELDDSALYLCASSRGLAGATGELFFGEGSRLTVL.

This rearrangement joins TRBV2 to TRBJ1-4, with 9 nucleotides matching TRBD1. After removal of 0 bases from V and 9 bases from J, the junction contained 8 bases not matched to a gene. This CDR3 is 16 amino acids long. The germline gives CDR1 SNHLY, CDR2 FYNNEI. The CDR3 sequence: CASSEASGTGRKKLFF. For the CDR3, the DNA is TGTGCCAGCAGTGAAGCATCCGGGACAGGGAGAAAAAAACTGTTTTTT.

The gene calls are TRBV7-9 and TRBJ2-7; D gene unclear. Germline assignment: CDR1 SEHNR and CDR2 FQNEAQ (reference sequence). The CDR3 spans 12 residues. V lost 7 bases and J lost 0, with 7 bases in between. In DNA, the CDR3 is TGTGCCAGCAATGGCGGCTCCTACGAGCAGTACTTC. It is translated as CASNGGSYEQYF.

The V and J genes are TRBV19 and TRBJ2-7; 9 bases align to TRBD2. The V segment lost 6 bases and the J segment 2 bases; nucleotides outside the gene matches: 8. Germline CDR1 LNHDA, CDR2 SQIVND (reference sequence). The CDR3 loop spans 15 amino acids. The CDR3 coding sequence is TGTGCCAGTAGGTTCTCGACTAGCGGCACCTACGAGCAGTACTTC. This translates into CASRFSTSGTYEQYF.

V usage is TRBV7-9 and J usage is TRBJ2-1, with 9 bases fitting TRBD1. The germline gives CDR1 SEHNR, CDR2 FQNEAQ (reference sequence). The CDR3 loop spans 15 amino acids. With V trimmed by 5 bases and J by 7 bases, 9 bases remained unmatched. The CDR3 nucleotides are TGTGCCAGCAGCCCGGGACAGGGAATGGGAAATGAGCAGTTCTTC. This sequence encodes CASSPGQGMGNEQFF. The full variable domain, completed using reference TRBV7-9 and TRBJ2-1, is DTGVSQNPRHKITKRGQNVTFRCDPISEHNRLYWYRQTLGQGPEFLTYFQNEAQLEKSRLLSDRFSAERPKGSFSTLEIQRTEQGDSAMYLCASSPGQGMGNEQFFGPGTRLTVL.

DNA for the CDR3: TGCGCCAGCAGTGAGTTCGGGGGGCAATACGAGCAGTACTTC. This sequence encodes CASSEFGGQYEQYF. V gene TRBV10-2 combines with J gene TRBJ2-7, with D possibly being TRBD2 (7 bases). The length of the CDR3 is 14 residues. Germline V gene sequence: CDR1 WSHSY, CDR2 SAAADI. V was shortened by 1 base and J by 4 bases, with 11 bases between the two germline ends.

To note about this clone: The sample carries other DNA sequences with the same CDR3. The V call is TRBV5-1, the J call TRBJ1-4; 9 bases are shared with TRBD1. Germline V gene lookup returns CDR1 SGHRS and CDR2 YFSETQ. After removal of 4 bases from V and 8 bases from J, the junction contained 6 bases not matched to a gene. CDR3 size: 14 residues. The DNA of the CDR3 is TGCGCCAGCAGCGTGGGACAGGGCCTAGAAAAACTGTTTTTT. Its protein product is CASSVGQGLEKLFF.

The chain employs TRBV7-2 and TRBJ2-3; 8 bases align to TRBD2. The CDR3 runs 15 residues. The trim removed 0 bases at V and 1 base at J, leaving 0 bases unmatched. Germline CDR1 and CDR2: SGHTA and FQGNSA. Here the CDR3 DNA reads TGTGCCAGCAGCTTAGCGCGGGGGGGCACAGATACGCAGTATTTT. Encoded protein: CASSLARGGTDTQYF.